This is a list of T cell receptor beta chains from one sample in a study of blood T cell repertoires in COVID-19. Some clones are missing from TCRdb's copy, which holds only in-frame ones; the method was immunoSEQ multiplex PCR. The data show 120,000 or so clones, around four fifths seen once. The sequenced sample consisted of peripheral blood. The source of these receptors is an elderly man with active or convalescent COVID-19. Each CDR3 is given with its conserved first and last residue. Fields, in order: clone size, J gene, D gene, V gene, CDR3 length, CDR3 protein, CDR3 DNA. D genes are given only for firm matches. Only part of the rows carry a size: once, few, many, or a class if the clone is expanded.

abundance: -
j_gene: TRBJ1-2
d_gene: TRBD1
v_gene: TRBV18
len: 13
CDR3aa: CASSPGTGQGYTF
CDR3nt: TGTGCCAGCTCACCAGGGACAGGGCAAGGCTACACCTTC

abundance: -
j_gene: TRBJ1-2
d_gene: -
v_gene: TRBV6-2/TRBV6-3
len: 13
CDR3aa: CASSHQPGDGYTF
CDR3nt: TGTGCCAGCAGTCACCAACCCGGGGATGGCTACACCTTC

abundance: once
j_gene: TRBJ2-2
d_gene: -
v_gene: TRBV7-2
len: 14
CDR3aa: CASSLVSGTGELFF
CDR3nt: TGTGCCAGCAGCTTAGTCAGTGGCACCGGGGAGCTGTTTTTT

abundance: -
j_gene: TRBJ1-6
d_gene: TRBD1
v_gene: TRBV11-2
len: 18
CDR3aa: CASSRDRGLQGYNSPLHF
CDR3nt: TGTGCCAGCAGTCGCGACAGGGGACTCCAGGGTTATAATTCACCCCTCCACTTT

abundance: -
j_gene: TRBJ1-4
d_gene: TRBD1
v_gene: TRBV5-4
len: 16
CDR3aa: CASSEGTGGRNEKLFF
CDR3nt: TGTGCCAGCAGCGAGGGGACAGGGGGGCGTAATGAAAAACTGTTTTTT

abundance: once
j_gene: TRBJ2-2
d_gene: -
v_gene: TRBV6-5
len: 15
CDR3aa: CASSTEAVITGELFF
CDR3nt: TGTGCCAGCAGTACCGAGGCGGTAATTACCGGGGAGCTGTTTTTT

abundance: -
j_gene: TRBJ1-2
d_gene: -
v_gene: TRBV7-2
len: 13
CDR3aa: CASSFSGREGYTF
CDR3nt: TGTGCCAGCAGCTTCAGCGGTCGAGAAGGCTACACCTTC

abundance: few
j_gene: TRBJ1-2
d_gene: -
v_gene: TRBV12-3/TRBV12-4
len: 13
CDR3aa: CASSLDGAGGYTF
CDR3nt: TGTGCCAGCAGTTTAGATGGGGCAGGCGGCTACACCTTC

abundance: -
j_gene: TRBJ2-5
d_gene: TRBD2
v_gene: TRBV27
len: 12
CDR3aa: CASSFGGETQYF
CDR3nt: TGTGCCAGCAGTTTCGGGGGGGAGACCCAGTACTTC

abundance: -
j_gene: TRBJ1-4
d_gene: TRBD1
v_gene: TRBV5-1
len: 15
CDR3aa: CASKRTGATNEKLFF
CDR3nt: TGCGCCAGCAAAAGGACAGGGGCAACTAATGAAAAACTGTTTTTT

abundance: -
j_gene: TRBJ1-2
d_gene: TRBD1
v_gene: TRBV7-2
len: 14
CDR3aa: CASSPSGRGLGYTF
CDR3nt: TGTGCCAGCAGCCCCAGTGGCAGGGGGCTTGGCTACACCTTC

abundance: once
j_gene: TRBJ2-3
d_gene: TRBD2
v_gene: TRBV5-4
len: 12
CDR3aa: CASSLHGLDPYF
CDR3nt: TGTGCCAGCAGCCTCCACGGACTAGATCCGTATTTT

abundance: -
j_gene: TRBJ1-5
d_gene: -
v_gene: TRBV7-2
len: 15
CDR3aa: CASSLVAGPGQPQHF
CDR3nt: TGTGCCAGCAGCTTAGTGGCAGGGCCAGGTCAGCCCCAGCATTTT

abundance: -
j_gene: TRBJ2-1
d_gene: TRBD2
v_gene: TRBV2
len: 15
CDR3aa: CASSEKRGARDEQFF
CDR3nt: TGTGCCAGCAGTGAAAAGCGGGGGGCCAGGGATGAGCAGTTCTTC

abundance: -
j_gene: TRBJ1-2
d_gene: -
v_gene: TRBV6-2/TRBV6-3
len: 13
CDR3aa: CASSYMDTTRYTF
CDR3nt: TGTGCCAGCAGTTACATGGACACAACTCGCTACACCTTC

abundance: -
j_gene: TRBJ1-6
d_gene: TRBD1
v_gene: TRBV4-3
len: 20
CDR3aa: CASSHATGQGAGSYNSPLHF
CDR3nt: TGCGCCAGCAGCCACGCTACGGGACAGGGGGCGGGGTCCTATAATTCACCCCTCCACTTT

abundance: -
j_gene: TRBJ2-5
d_gene: TRBD1
v_gene: TRBV7-3
len: 15
CDR3aa: CASSEQGAPGETQYF
CDR3nt: TGTGCCAGCAGCGAACAGGGGGCGCCGGGTGAGACCCAGTACTTC

abundance: -
j_gene: TRBJ2-7
d_gene: -
v_gene: TRBV11-1
len: 12
CDR3aa: CASSPLQSEQYF
CDR3nt: TGTGCCAGCAGCCCCTTACAAAGTGAGCAGTACTTC

abundance: -
j_gene: TRBJ1-5
d_gene: TRBD1
v_gene: TRBV5-6
len: 16
CDR3aa: CASSLGQGAGNQPQHF
CDR3nt: TGTGCCAGCAGCTTGGGACAGGGTGCGGGCAATCAGCCCCAGCATTTT

abundance: -
j_gene: TRBJ2-2
d_gene: TRBD2
v_gene: TRBV10-3
len: 17
CDR3aa: CAISKRLAGEGTGELFF
CDR3nt: TGTGCCATCAGTAAAAGACTAGCGGGGGAGGGCACCGGGGAGCTGTTTTTT

abundance: -
j_gene: TRBJ1-1
d_gene: -
v_gene: TRBV7-9
len: 14
CDR3aa: CASSPVSGGTEAFF
CDR3nt: TGTGCCAGCAGCCCTGTTTCCGGGGGAACTGAAGCTTTCTTT

abundance: once
j_gene: TRBJ1-1
d_gene: TRBD1
v_gene: TRBV6-2/TRBV6-3
len: 15
CDR3aa: CASSPGGGVSRSAFF
CDR3nt: TGTGCCAGCAGCCCAGGGGGCGGCGTCAGTAGAAGTGCTTTCTTT

abundance: few
j_gene: TRBJ1-5
d_gene: -
v_gene: TRBV6-5
len: 15
CDR3aa: CASRVMGGSNQPQHF
CDR3nt: TGTGCCAGCAGAGTTATGGGGGGTAGCAATCAGCCCCAGCATTTT

abundance: -
j_gene: TRBJ2-5
d_gene: -
v_gene: TRBV6-5
len: 12
CDR3aa: CASRQGGGTQYF
CDR3nt: TGTGCCAGCAGGCAGGGGGGAGGGACCCAGTACTTC

abundance: -
j_gene: TRBJ1-4
d_gene: -
v_gene: TRBV10-3
len: 17
CDR3aa: CAISESQGGTTNEKLFF
CDR3nt: TGTGCCATCAGTGAGTCTCAGGGAGGGACAACTAATGAAAAACTGTTTTTT

abundance: -
j_gene: TRBJ2-1
d_gene: -
v_gene: TRBV5-1
len: 16
CDR3aa: CASSLVGAGSYNEQFF
CDR3nt: TGCGCCAGCAGCTTGGTGGGGGCTGGTTCCTACAATGAGCAGTTCTTC

abundance: -
j_gene: TRBJ1-2
d_gene: -
v_gene: TRBV4-1
len: 16
CDR3aa: CASSQDPAGLSYGYTF
CDR3nt: TGCGCCAGCAGCCAAGATCCAGCGGGACTCAGCTATGGCTACACCTTC

abundance: -
j_gene: TRBJ2-3
d_gene: TRBD2
v_gene: TRBV27
len: 18
CDR3aa: CASSLSGSGTSGVDTQYF
CDR3nt: TGTGCCAGCAGTTTATCAGGTTCCGGGACTAGCGGGGTAGATACGCAGTATTTT

abundance: -
j_gene: TRBJ1-1
d_gene: -
v_gene: TRBV18
len: 12
CDR3aa: CASSPNTLEAFF
CDR3nt: TGTGCCAGCTCCCCAAACACCCTTGAAGCTTTCTTT

abundance: -
j_gene: TRBJ1-5
d_gene: -
v_gene: TRBV2
len: 12
CDR3aa: CASTMGWQPQHF
CDR3nt: TGTGCCAGCACCATGGGCTGGCAGCCCCAGCATTTT

abundance: -
j_gene: TRBJ2-5
d_gene: TRBD2
v_gene: TRBV9
len: 15
CDR3aa: CASSVYSGGEETQYF
CDR3nt: TGTGCCAGCAGCGTATATAGCGGGGGAGAAGAGACCCAGTACTTC

abundance: -
j_gene: TRBJ1-4
d_gene: -
v_gene: TRBV4-3
len: 15
CDR3aa: CASSPDPHLNEKLFF
CDR3nt: TGCGCCAGCAGCCCAGATCCACACCTTAATGAAAAACTGTTTTTT

abundance: once
j_gene: TRBJ2-7
d_gene: TRBD2
v_gene: TRBV28
len: 15
CDR3aa: CASSSSGGPPYEQYF
CDR3nt: TGTGCCAGCAGTTCCTCGGGGGGGCCCCCCTACGAGCAGTACTTC

abundance: -
j_gene: TRBJ2-7
d_gene: TRBD2
v_gene: TRBV15
len: 15
CDR3aa: CATSRDRGGQYEQYF
CDR3nt: TGTGCCACCAGCAGAGACCGGGGGGGTCAGTACGAGCAGTACTTC

abundance: -
j_gene: TRBJ1-4
d_gene: TRBD1
v_gene: TRBV7-9
len: 16
CDR3aa: CASSPGQGADNEKLFF
CDR3nt: TGTGCCAGCAGCCCCGGGCAGGGGGCGGATAATGAAAAACTGTTTTTT